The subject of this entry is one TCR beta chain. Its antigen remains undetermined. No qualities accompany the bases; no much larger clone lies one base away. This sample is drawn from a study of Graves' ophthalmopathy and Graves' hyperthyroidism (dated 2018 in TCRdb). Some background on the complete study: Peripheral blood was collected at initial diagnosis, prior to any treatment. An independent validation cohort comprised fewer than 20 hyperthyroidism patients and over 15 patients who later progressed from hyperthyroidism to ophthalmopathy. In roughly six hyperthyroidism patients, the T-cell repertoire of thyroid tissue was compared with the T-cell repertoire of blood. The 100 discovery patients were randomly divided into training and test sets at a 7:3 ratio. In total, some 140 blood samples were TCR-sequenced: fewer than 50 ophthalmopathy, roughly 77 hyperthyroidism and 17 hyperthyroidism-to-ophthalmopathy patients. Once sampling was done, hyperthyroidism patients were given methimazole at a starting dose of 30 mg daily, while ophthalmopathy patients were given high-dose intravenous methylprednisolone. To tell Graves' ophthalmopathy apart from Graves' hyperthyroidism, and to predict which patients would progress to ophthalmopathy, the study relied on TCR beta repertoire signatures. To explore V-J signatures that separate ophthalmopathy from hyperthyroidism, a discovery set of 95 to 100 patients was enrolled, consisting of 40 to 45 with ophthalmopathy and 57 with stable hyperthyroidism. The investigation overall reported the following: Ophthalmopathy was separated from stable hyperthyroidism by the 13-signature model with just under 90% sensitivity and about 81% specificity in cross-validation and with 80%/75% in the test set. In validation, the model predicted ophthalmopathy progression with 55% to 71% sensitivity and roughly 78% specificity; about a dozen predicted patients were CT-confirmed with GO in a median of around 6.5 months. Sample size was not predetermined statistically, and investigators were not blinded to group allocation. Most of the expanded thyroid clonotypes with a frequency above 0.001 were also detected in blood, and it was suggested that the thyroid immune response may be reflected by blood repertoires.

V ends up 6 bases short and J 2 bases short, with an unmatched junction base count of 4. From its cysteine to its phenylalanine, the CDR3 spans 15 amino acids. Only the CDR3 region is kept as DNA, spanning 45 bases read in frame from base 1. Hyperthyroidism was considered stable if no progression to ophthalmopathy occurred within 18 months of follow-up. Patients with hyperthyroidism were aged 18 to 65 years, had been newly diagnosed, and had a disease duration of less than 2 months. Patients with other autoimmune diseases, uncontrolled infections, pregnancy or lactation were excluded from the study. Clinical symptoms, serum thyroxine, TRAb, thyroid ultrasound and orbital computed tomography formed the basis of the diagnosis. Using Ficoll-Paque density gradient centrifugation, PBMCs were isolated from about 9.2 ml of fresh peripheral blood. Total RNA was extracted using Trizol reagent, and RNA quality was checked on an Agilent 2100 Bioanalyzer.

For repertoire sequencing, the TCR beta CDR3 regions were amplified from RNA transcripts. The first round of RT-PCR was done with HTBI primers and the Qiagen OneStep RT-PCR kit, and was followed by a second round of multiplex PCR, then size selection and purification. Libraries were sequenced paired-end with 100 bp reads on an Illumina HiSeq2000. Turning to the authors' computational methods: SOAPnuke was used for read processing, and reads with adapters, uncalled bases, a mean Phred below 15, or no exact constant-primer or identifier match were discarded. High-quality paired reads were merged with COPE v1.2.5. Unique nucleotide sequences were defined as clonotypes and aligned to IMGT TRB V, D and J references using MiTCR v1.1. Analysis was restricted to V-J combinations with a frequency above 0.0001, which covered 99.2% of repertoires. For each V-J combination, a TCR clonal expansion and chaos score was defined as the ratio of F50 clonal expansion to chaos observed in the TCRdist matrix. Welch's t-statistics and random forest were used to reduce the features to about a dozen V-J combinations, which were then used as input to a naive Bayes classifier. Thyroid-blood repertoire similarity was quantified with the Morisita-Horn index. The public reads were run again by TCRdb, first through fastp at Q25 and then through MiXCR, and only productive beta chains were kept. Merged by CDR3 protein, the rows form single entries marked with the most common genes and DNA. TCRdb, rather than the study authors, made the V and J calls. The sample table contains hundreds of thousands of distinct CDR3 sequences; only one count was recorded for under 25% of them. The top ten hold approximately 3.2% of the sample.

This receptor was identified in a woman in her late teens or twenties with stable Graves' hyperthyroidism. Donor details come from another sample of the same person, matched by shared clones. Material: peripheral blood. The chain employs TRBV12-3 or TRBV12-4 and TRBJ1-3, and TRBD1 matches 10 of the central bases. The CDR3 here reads CASRGQGLTGNTIYF. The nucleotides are TGTGCCAGCAGGGGACAGGGGTTAACTGGAAACACCATATATTTT.